The clone carrying this T cell receptor beta chain was seen more than once but under ten times. TCRdb used MiXCR to reprocess the reads, holding one entry per CDR3 protein. Of around 530,000 distinct CDR3 sequences in the sample, 26% are singletons; the top ten hold about 12%. The data are from a study of T cell repertoires in cytomegalovirus infection. With V trimmed by 4 bases and J by 0 bases, 5 bases remained unmatched. This CDR3 region has 16 residues. CDR1 is SGDLS, CDR2 YYNGEE, per germline. This TCR derives from a human donor in good health (CMV status not recorded). Some clones in this sample may be carry-over from other donors' samples. The chain employs TRBV9 and TRBJ2-1; 9 positions agree with TRBD2. The sequenced material came from PBMCs. The chain's CDR3 is CASSPQGLASYNEQFF. The CDR3 DNA sequence: TGTGCCAGCAGCCCTCAGGGACTAGCCTCCTACAATGAGCAGTTCTTC.